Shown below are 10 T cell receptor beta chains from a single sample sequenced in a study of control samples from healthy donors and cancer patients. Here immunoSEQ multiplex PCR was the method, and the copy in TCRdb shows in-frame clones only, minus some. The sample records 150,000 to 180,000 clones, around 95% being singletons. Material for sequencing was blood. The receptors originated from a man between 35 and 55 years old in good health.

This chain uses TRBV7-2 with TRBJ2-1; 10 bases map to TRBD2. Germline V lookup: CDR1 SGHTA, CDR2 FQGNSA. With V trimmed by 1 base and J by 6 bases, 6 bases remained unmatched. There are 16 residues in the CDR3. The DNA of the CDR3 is TGTGCCAGCAGCTTAGGCGGAGCGGGGGGGCCCAATGAGCAGTTCTTC. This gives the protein CASSLGGAGGPNEQFF.

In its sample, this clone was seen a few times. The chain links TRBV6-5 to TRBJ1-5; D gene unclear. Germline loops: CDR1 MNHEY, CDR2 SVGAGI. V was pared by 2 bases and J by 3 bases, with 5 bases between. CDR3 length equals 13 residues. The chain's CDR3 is CASSYRYNQPQHF. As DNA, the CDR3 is TGTGCCAGCAGTTACAGATACAATCAGCCCCAGCATTTT.

The CDR3 protein is CASSYGGYTF. Here the CDR3 DNA reads TGTGCCAGCAGTTACGGTGGCTACACCTTC. The V and J genes are TRBV6-5 and TRBJ1-2; no clear D. This CDR3 has 10 residues. The germline V gene has CDR1 MNHEY and CDR2 SVGAGI. V was clipped by 2 bases and J by 7 bases, with 2 bases between them.

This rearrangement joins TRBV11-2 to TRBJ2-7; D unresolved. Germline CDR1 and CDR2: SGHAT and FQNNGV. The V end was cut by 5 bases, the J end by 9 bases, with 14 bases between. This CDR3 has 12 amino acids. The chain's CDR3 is CASSPISTGQYF. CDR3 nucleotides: TGTGCCAGCAGCCCTATAAGCACGGGGCAGTACTTC.

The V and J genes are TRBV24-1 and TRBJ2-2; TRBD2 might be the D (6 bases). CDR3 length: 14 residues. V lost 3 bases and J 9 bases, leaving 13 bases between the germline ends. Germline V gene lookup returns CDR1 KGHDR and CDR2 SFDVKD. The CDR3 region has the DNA TGTGCCACCAGTGATCGGGGGTCCGTCCGGGAGCTGTTTTTT. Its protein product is CATSDRGSVRELFF.

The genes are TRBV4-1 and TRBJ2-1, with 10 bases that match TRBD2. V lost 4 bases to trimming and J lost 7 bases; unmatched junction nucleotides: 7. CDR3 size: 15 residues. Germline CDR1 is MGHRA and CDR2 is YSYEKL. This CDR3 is CASSPAAGGPNEQFF. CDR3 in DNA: TGCGCCAGCAGCCCTGCAGCGGGGGGGCCTAATGAGCAGTTCTTC.

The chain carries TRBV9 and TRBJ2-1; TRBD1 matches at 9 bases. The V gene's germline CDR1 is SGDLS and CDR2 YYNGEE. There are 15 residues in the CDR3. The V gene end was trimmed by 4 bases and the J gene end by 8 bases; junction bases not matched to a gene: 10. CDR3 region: CASSYRDRVFDEQFF. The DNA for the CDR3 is TGTGCCAGCAGCTACCGGGACAGGGTTTTCGATGAGCAGTTCTTC. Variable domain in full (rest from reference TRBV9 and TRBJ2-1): DSGVTQTPKHLITATGQRVTLRCSPRSGDLSVYWYQQSLDQGLQFLIQYYNGEERAKGNILERFSAQQFPDLHSELNLSSLELGDSALYFCASSYRDRVFDEQFFGPGTRLTVL.

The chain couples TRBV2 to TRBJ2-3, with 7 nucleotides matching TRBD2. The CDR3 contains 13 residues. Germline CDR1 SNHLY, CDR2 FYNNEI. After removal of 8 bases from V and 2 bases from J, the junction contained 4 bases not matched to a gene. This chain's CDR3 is CASVAGLTDTQYF. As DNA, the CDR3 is TGTGCCAGCGTAGCGGGCCTCACAGATACGCAGTATTTT.

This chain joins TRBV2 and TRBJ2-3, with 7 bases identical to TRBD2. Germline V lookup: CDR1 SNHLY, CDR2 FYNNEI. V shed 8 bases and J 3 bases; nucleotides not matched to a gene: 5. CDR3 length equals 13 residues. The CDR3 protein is CASERENTDTQYF. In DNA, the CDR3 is TGTGCCAGCGAGCGGGAAAATACAGATACGCAGTATTTT.

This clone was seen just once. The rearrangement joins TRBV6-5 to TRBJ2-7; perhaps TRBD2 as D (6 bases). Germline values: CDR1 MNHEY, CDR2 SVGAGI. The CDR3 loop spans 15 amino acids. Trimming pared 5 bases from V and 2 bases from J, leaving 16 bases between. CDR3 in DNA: TGTGCCAGCAGTACCCAGTCGACGGGGGCCTACGAGCAGTACTTC. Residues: CASSTQSTGAYEQYF.